The entry below gives a single TCR beta chain sequence along with its context. Authors' methods: It was from reference gene primer amplification that nucleated cell counts were estimated. The assay was immunoSEQ multiplex PCR, and TCRdb's table has in-frame clones only and misses some. That table gives V, J and clone size, and the DNA gave D and trimming. The sample shows under 450,000 clones, about 87% of them seen only once. All enrollees were about 18 to 89 years old and from 20 to 25 US areas. All recovered Cohort 3 donors got two negative PCRs, got clearance, or saw symptom resolution. V shed 6 bases and J 8 bases; nucleotides not matched to a gene: 8. The CDR3 has 13 amino acids. The data are from a study of blood T cell repertoires in COVID-19. As for the study in general: Some COVID-19 samples were acute and others convalescent; all came from the United States, Italy and Spain.

The clonotype was recovered from a man aged 25 to 40 who had recovered from COVID-19. The genes are TRBV12-3 or TRBV12-4 and TRBJ1-2, with 8 positions matching TRBD1. Sequences were obtained from PBMCs or T cells enriched from blood (not recorded which). Written as DNA, the CDR3 is TGTGCCAGCAGGCCGACAGGGGAGGGCGGCTACACCTTC. This sequence encodes CASRPTGEGGYTF.